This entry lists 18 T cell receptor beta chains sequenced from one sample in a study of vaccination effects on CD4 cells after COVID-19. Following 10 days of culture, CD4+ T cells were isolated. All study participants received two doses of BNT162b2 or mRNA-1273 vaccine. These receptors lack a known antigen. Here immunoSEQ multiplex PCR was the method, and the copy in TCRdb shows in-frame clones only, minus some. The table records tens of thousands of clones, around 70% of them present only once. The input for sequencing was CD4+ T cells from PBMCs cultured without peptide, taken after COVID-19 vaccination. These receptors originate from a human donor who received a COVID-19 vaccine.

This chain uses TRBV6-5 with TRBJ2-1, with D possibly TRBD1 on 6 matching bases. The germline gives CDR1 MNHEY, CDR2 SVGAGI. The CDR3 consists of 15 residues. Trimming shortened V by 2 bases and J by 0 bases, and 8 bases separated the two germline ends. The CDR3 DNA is TGTGCCAGCAGTTACGGGGGCTTCTCCTACAATGAGCAGTTCTTC. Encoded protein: CASSYGGFSYNEQFF.

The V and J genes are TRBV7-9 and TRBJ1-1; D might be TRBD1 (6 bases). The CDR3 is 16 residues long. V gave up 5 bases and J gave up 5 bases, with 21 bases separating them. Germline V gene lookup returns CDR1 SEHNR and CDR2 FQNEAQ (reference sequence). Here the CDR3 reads CASSRDATGRGTEAFF. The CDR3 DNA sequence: TGTGCCAGCAGCCGAGACGCGACAGGTAGGGGGACTGAAGCTTTCTTT.

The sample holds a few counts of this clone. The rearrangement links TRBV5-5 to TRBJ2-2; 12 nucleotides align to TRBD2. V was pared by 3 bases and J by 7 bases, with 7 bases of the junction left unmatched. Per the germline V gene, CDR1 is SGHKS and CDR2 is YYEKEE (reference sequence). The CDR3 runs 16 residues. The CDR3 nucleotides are TGTGCCAGCAGCTGGGCTGGACTAGCGGGAATCGGGGAGCTGTTTTTT. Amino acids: CASSWAGLAGIGELFF.

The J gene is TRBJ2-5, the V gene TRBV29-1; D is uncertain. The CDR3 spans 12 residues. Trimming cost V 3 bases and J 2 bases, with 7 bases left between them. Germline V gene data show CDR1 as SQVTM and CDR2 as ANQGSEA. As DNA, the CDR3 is TGCAGCGTTGAGTGGTTACAAGAGACCCAGTACTTC. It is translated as CSVEWLQETQYF.

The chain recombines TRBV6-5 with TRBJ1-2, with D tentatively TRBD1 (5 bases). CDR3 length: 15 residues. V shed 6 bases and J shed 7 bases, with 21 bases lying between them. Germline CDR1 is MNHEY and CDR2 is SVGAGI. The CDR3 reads CASRGALLGPSGYTF. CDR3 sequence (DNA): TGTGCCAGCAGGGGAGCGCTTTTGGGGCCTAGTGGCTACACCTTC.

The CDR3 protein is CASDHRQSAVGQPQHF. The CDR3 DNA reads TGTGCCAGTGACCACCGACAGTCCGCGGTCGGTCAGCCCCAGCATTTT. V usage is TRBV19 and J usage is TRBJ1-5, with D possibly matching TRBD1 (5 bases). The CDR3 is made up of 16 amino acids. Germline V lookup: CDR1 LNHDA, CDR2 SQIVND (reference sequence). The ends were cut back, 8 bases at V and 6 bases at J, with 23 bases in the middle.

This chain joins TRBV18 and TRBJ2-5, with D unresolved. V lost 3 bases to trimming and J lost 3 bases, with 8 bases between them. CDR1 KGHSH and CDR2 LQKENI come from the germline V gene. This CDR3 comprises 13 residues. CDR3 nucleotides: TGTGCCAGCTCACCCGGCAGTAAAGAGACCCAGTACTTC. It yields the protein CASSPGSKETQYF.

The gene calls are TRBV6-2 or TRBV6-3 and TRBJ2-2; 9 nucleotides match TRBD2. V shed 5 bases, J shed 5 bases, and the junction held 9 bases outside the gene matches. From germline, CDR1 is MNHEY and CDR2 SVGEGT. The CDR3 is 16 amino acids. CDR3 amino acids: CASSTWTSVGTGELFF. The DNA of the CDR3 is TGTGCCAGCAGTACCTGGACTAGCGTTGGGACCGGGGAGCTGTTTTTT.

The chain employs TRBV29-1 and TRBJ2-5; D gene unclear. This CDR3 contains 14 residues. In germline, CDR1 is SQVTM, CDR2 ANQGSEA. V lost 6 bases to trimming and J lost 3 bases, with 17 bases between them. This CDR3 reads CSVDPPGEEETQYF. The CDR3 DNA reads TGCAGCGTGGACCCGCCAGGAGAGGAAGAGACCCAGTACTTC.

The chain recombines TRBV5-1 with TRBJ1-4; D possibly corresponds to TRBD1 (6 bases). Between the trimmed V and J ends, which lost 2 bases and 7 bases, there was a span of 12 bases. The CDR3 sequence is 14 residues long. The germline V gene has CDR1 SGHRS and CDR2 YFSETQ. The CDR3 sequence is CASSLQGGGEKLFF. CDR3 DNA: TGCGCCAGCAGCTTACAGGGCGGTGGTGAAAAACTGTTTTTT.

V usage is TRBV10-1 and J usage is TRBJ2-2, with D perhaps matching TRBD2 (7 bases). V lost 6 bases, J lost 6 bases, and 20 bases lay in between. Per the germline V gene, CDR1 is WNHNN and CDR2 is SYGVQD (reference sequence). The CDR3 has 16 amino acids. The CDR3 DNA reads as TGCGCCAGCAGCCCGGCGGGGGCCCTATTATCCGGGGAGCTGTTTTTT. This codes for CASSPAGALLSGELFF.

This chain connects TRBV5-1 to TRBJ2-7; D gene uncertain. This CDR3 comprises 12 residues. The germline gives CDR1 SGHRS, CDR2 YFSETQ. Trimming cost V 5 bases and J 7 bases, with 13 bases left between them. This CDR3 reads CASRDQLGEQYV. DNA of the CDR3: TGCGCCAGCAGGGACCAGCTCGGGGAGCAGTACGTC.

Here the CDR3 reads CASSPEGVANEKLFF. In DNA form, the CDR3 reads TGTGCCAGCAGCCCCGAGGGAGTAGCTAATGAAAAACTGTTTTTT. V usage is TRBV6-5 and J usage is TRBJ1-4; no firm D call. Trimming shortened V by 6 bases and J by 3 bases, and 14 bases separated the two germline ends. Germline V gene data show CDR1 as MNHEY and CDR2 as SVGAGI. CDR3 size: 15 residues.

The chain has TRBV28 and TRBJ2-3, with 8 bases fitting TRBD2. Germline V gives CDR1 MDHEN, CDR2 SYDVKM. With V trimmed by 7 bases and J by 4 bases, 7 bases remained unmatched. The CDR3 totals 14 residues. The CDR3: CASIKAGVADTQYF. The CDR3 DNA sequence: TGTGCCAGCATTAAAGCGGGGGTGGCAGATACGCAGTATTTT.

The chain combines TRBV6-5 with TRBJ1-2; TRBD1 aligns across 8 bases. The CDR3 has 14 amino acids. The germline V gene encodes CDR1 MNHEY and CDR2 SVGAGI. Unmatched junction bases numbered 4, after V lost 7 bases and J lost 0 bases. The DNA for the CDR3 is TGTGCCAGCAAGACAGGGGCGGCTAACTATGGCTACACCTTC. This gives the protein CASKTGAANYGYTF.

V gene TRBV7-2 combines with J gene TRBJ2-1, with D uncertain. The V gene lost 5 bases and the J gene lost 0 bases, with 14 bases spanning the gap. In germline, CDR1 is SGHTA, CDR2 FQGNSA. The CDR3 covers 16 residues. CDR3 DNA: TGTGCCAGCAGCCCGTACCGGTCTAGCTCCTACAATGAGCAGTTCTTC. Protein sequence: CASSPYRSSSYNEQFF.

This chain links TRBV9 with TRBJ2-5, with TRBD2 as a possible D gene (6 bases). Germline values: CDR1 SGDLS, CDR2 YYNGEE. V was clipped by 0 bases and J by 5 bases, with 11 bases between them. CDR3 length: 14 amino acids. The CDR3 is CASSVGGGGETQYF. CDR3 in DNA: TGTGCCAGCAGCGTAGGGGGAGGCGGGGAGACCCAGTACTTC.

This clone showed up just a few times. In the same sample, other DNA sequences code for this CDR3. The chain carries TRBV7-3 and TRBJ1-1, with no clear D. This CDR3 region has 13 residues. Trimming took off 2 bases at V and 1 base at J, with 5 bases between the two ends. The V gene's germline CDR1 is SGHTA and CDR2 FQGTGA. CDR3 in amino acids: CASSLQENTEAFF. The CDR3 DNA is TGTGCCAGCAGCTTACAAGAGAACACTGAAGCTTTCTTT.